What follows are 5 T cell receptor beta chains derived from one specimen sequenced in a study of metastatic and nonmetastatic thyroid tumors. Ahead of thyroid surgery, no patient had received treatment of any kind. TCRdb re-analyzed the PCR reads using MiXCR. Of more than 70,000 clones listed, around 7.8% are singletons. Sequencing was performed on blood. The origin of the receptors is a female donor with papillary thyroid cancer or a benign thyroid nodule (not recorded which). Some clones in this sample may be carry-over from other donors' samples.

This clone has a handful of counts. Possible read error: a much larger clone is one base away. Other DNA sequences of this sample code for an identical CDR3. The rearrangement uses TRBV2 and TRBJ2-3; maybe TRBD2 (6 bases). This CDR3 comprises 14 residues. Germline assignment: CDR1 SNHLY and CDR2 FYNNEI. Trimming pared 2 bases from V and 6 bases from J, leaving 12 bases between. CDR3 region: CASSEIRREDTQYF. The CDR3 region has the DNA TGTGCCAGCAGTGAAATAAGGAGGGAGGATACGCAGTATTTT.

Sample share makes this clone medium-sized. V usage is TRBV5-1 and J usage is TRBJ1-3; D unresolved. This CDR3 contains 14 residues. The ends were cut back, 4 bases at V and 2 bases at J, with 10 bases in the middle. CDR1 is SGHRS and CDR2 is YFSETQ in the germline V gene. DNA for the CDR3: TGCGCCAGCAGCCCGGGGTGGACTGGAAACACCATATATTTT. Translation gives CASSPGWTGNTIYF.

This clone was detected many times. CDR3 sequence: CASSQGLADTQYF. For the CDR3, the DNA is TGTGCCAGCAGCCAGGGGTTGGCAGATACGCAGTATTTT. The chain links TRBV6-1 to TRBJ2-3, with D perhaps TRBD1 (6 bases). Germline CDR1 MNHNS, CDR2 SASEGT. This CDR3 has 13 amino acids. The V and J ends lost 6 bases and 4 bases respectively, with 11 bases between them.

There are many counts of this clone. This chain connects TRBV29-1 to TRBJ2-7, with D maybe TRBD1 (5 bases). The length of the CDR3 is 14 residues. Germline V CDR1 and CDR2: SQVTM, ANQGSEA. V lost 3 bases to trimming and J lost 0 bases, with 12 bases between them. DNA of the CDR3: TGCAGCGTTGAGGAGCAGGGCTCCTCCTACGAGCAGTACTTC. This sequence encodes CSVEEQGSSYEQYF.

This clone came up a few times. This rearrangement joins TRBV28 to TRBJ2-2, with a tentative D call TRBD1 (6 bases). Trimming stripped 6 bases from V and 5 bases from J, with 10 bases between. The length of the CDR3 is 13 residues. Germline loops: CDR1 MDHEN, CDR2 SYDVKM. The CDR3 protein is CASSQGSTGELFF. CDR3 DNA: TGTGCCAGCAGCCAGGGGTCGACCGGGGAGCTGTTTTTT. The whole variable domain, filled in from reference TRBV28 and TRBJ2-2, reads DVKVTQSSRYLVKRTGEKVFLECVQDMDHENMFWYRQDPGLGLRLIYFSYDVKMKEKGDIPEGYSVSREKKERFSLILESASTNQTSMYLCASSQGSTGELFFGEGSRLTVL.